This entry describes one T cell receptor beta chain. The assay was immunoSEQ multiplex PCR, and TCRdb's table has in-frame clones only and misses some. The sample consists of some 400,000 clones, around 87% of them appearing once. This entry is derived from a study of blood T cell repertoires in COVID-19. Study summary: Spain, Italy and the United States supplied samples that represented acute and convalescent COVID-19. T cells, B-cell-depleted T cells, or PBMCs provided the cDNA or gDNA that served as material.

The germline CDR1 and CDR2 sequences are MNHEY and SVGAGI. V lost 6 bases and J lost 0, with 9 bases in between. The CDR3 covers 14 residues. Sequenced: peripheral blood. This receptor was identified in a woman between 55 and 75 years old with COVID-19, enrolled during active disease. The V and J genes are TRBV6-5 and TRBJ2-1, with D maybe TRBD2 (5 bases). DNA of the CDR3: TGTGCCAGCAGGGGCGGGCTCTCCTACAATGAGCAGTTCTTC. Translated: CASRGGLSYNEQFF.